This entry describes one TCR beta chain. Each sample came from a Caucasian adult donor living in Nashville, Tennessee. The repertoire was sequenced with immunoSEQ multiplex PCR; TCRdb's copy has only in-frame clones and lacks some. The repertoire consists of about 1.4 million clones, with roughly 97% occurring once and the leading ten covering approximately 1%. Germline CDR1 SGHAT, CDR2 FQNNGV. The CDR3 spans 16 residues. Trimming at V came to 0 bases and at J to 2 bases, leaving 2 bases not matched to a gene. This sample was taken from a study of shared clonotypes between healthy human individuals. This receptor was obtained from a man younger than 40 in good health. The chain recombines TRBV11-2 with TRBJ2-1; TRBD2 aligns across 9 bases. The sequenced sample was naive CD4+ T cells sorted from blood. Described subset: CD45RA+ positively selected. CDR3 sequence: CASSLDGGRAYNEQFF. The CDR3 nucleotides are TGTGCCAGCAGCTTAGATGGCGGGAGGGCCTACAATGAGCAGTTCTTC.